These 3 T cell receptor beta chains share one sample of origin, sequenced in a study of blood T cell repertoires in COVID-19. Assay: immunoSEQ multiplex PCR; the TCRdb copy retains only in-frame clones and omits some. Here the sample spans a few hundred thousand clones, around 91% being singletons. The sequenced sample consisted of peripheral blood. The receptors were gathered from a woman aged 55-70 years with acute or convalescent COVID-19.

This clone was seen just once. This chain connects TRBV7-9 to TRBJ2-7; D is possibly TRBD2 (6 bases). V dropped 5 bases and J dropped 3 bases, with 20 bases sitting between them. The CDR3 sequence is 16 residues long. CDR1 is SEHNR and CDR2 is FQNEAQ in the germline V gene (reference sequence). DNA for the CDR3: TGTGCCAGCAGCAACGTGGAGGGAGGAAAACTCTACGAGCAGTACTTC. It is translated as CASSNVEGGKLYEQYF.

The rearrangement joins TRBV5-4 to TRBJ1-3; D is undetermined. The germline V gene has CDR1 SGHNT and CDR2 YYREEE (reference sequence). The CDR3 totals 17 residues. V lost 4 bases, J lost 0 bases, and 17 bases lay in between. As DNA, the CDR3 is TGTGCCAGCAGCCACGATGCTCGGAGGGCCTCTGGAAACACCATATATTTT. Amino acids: CASSHDARRASGNTIYF.

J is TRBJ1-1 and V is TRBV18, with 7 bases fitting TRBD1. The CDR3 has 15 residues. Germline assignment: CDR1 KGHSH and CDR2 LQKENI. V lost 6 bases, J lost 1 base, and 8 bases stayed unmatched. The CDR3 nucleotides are TGTGCCAGCTCCGGAAGGGGACAGCCGAACACTGAAGCTTTCTTT. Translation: CASSGRGQPNTEAFF.